This T cell receptor beta chain is from a study of T cell responses to AZD1222 COVID-19 vaccine. The germline V gene has CDR1 MDHEN and CDR2 SYDVKM. The CDR3 contains 15 residues. After removal of 6 bases from V and 7 bases from J, the junction contained 15 bases not matched to a gene. Note on this clone: Antigen: not known.

Whole-study results and caveats: Spike-specific TCR repertoires showed rising breadth and depth after two AZD1222 doses.

Method: immunoSEQ multiplex PCR; TCRdb's copy keeps in-frame clones and lacks some. The table shows 100,000 to 130,000 clones, with roughly 85% occurring only once. The clonotype comes from an adult who received the AZD1222 COVID-19 vaccine. The V call is TRBV28, the J call TRBJ2-7, with TRBD1 identical over 7 bases. Source: peripheral blood, taken 28 days after the second AZD1222 dose. The CDR3: CASSSAGTVGREQYF. CDR3 DNA: TGTGCCAGCAGCTCTGCCGGGACAGTCGGTCGGGAGCAGTACTTC.